The 19 T cell receptor beta chains presented below share a single source sample, sequenced in a study of blood T cell repertoires in COVID-19. The data were produced by immunoSEQ multiplex PCR, yet TCRdb's version contains in-frame clones alone and is incomplete. The profile shows some 230,000 clones, 80% to 90% of them singletons. Sequenced: PBMCs or T cells enriched from blood (not recorded which). These receptors all come from a woman under 30 in a cohort exposed to, infected with or recovered from COVID-19 (not recorded which).

The V and J genes are TRBV7-9 and TRBJ2-1, with TRBD2 matching over 12 bases. The CDR3 sequence is 16 residues long. Trimming cost V 2 bases and J 3 bases; bases outside gene matches: 2. The germline V gene has CDR1 SEHNR and CDR2 FQNEAQ (reference sequence). CDR3 residues: CASSLLTSGGYNEQFF. In DNA form, the CDR3 reads TGTGCCAGCAGCTTATTGACTAGCGGGGGCTACAATGAGCAGTTCTTC.

The chain recombines TRBV11-2 with TRBJ2-1; TRBD2 agrees at 10 bases. V was clipped by 1 base and J by 9 bases; unmatched bases: 15. This CDR3 region has 18 residues. CDR1 is SGHAT and CDR2 is FQNNGV in the germline V gene. CDR3 nucleotides: TGTGCCAGCAGCTTAGTTCGGTCAGGGCTAGCGGGAGAGGGTGAGCAGTTCTTC. Amino acids: CASSLVRSGLAGEGEQFF.

The chain combines TRBV28 with TRBJ1-5; 12 bases are shared with TRBD1. There are 15 residues in the CDR3. The V gene end was trimmed by 5 bases and the J gene end by 5 bases; junction bases not matched to a gene: 4. Germline CDR1 reads MDHEN; CDR2 reads SYDVKM. CDR3 residues: CASSPGTGGDQPQHF. DNA of the CDR3: TGTGCCAGCAGTCCCGGGACAGGGGGCGATCAGCCCCAGCATTTT.

The table lists this clone with a count of one. DNA for the CDR3: TGTGCCAGCAGTGTGGGGCACATGAACACTGAAGCTTTCTTT. Translation: CASSVGHMNTEAFF. The rearrangement joins TRBV2 to TRBJ1-1, with a tentative D call TRBD1 (5 bases). Trimming left V 4 bases short and J 0 bases short, with 9 bases between. The CDR3 length is 14 residues. Per germline, CDR1 SNHLY and CDR2 FYNNEI.

This clone was recorded once. The rearrangement links TRBV2 to TRBJ1-3, with D possibly TRBD1 on 5 matching bases. Germline V gives CDR1 SNHLY, CDR2 FYNNEI. V lost 5 bases, J lost 1 base, and 6 bases lay in between. The CDR3 runs 13 residues. CDR3 DNA: TGTGCCAGCAGTAGGACATCTGGAAACACCATATATTTT. Residues: CASSRTSGNTIYF.

The chain joins TRBV28 to TRBJ2-3; 9 nucleotides align to TRBD1. CDR3 length: 16 residues. Trimming removed 7 bases from V and 6 bases from J; junction bases left unmatched: 14. Germline V gene data show CDR1 as MDHEN and CDR2 as SYDVKM. The CDR3 DNA is TGTGCCAGCACCAGCCCAACAGGGGGCGCACCTGATACGCAGTATTTT. This codes for CASTSPTGGAPDTQYF.

The chain carries TRBV19 and TRBJ1-2, with 10 bases aligning to TRBD1. J lost 2 bases, V lost 5 bases, and 17 bases had no gene match. Germline V CDR1 and CDR2: LNHDA, SQIVND (reference sequence). This CDR3 region has 19 residues. The CDR3 sequence is CASSASPGQGRLRNYGYTF. The CDR3 nucleotides are TGTGCCAGTAGTGCTTCTCCGGGACAGGGGCGTTTGAGGAACTATGGCTACACCTTC. The full variable domain, completed using reference TRBV19 and TRBJ1-2, is DGGITQSPKYLFRKEGQNVTLSCEQNLNHDAMYWYRQDPGQGLRLIYYSQIVNDFQKGDIAEGYSVSREKKESFPLTVTSAQKNPTAFYLCASSASPGQGRLRNYGYTFGSGTRLTVV.

The chain employs TRBV2 and TRBJ1-3; no reliable D call. CDR1 is SNHLY, CDR2 FYNNEI, per germline. The V and J ends lost 3 bases and 0 bases respectively, with 12 bases between them. This CDR3 contains 16 residues. The CDR3 sequence is CASSDQALYSGNTIYF. The CDR3 DNA reads TGTGCCAGCAGTGATCAGGCCCTCTACTCTGGAAACACCATATATTTT.

The CDR3 DNA follows: TGCGCCAGCAGTGTACTAGCGGGAGTACGCAATGAGCAGTTCTTC. Protein: CASSVLAGVRNEQFF. The genes are TRBV10-2 and TRBJ2-1; 11 bases match TRBD2. Germline CDR1 reads WSHSY; CDR2 reads SAAADI. CDR3 length: 15 residues. V was pared by 4 bases and J by 6 bases, with 5 bases of the junction left unmatched.

The V and J genes are TRBV28 and TRBJ2-7; 9 bases match TRBD1. This CDR3 is 15 amino acids long. The V gene end was trimmed by 3 bases and the J gene end by 0 bases; junction bases not matched to a gene: 3. Germline V gene data show CDR1 as MDHEN and CDR2 as SYDVKM. CDR3 DNA: TGTGCCAGCAGTTTCAGACAGGGGGACTCCTACGAGCAGTACTTC. Encoded protein: CASSFRQGDSYEQYF.

The J gene is TRBJ2-5, the V gene TRBV7-6, with 8 positions matching TRBD1. This CDR3 spans 18 amino acids. The J segment lost 2 bases and the V segment lost 4 bases, leaving 15 bases of the junction unmatched. CDR1 is SGHVS and CDR2 is FNYEAQ in the germline V gene. The CDR3 is CASSSMSPQGVVQETQYF. The CDR3 coding sequence is TGTGCCAGCAGCTCCATGTCCCCACAGGGGGTAGTACAAGAGACCCAGTACTTC.

The rearrangement links TRBV18 to TRBJ2-1, with 8 bases fitting TRBD1. The trim removed 4 bases at V and 7 bases at J, leaving 12 bases unmatched. The CDR3 runs to 16 residues. The germline CDR1 and CDR2 sequences are KGHSH and LQKENI. CDR3 coding DNA: TGTGCCAGCTCACTGGGGGTGACAGGGGTTAAGAATGAGCAGTTCTTC. The encoded protein is CASSLGVTGVKNEQFF.

This chain uses TRBV3-1 (or the pseudogene TRBV3-2) with TRBJ2-7; the D gene is possibly TRBD2 (6 bases). The CDR3 length is 12 residues. Germline V gene sequence: CDR1 LGHDT, CDR2 YNNKEL (reference sequence). V gave up 1 base and J gave up 7 bases, with 8 bases separating them. This CDR3 is CASSQAGREQYF. The CDR3 region has the DNA TGTGCCAGCAGCCAAGCGGGGAGGGAGCAGTACTTC.

The chain joins TRBV19 to TRBJ1-2; 7 nucleotides match TRBD1. The germline V gene has CDR1 LNHDA and CDR2 SQIVND (reference sequence). This CDR3 comprises 13 residues. V was pared by 5 bases and J by 8 bases, with 8 bases of the junction left unmatched. In DNA form, the CDR3 reads TGTGCCAGTAGTCTACTGACAGGGATCGGCTACACCTTC. This gives the protein CASSLLTGIGYTF.

This clone was seen once. The V call is TRBV19, the J call TRBJ1-3; D gene unclear. The CDR3 loop spans 14 amino acids. V dropped 5 bases and J dropped 0 bases, with 8 bases sitting between them. CDR1 and CDR2 (germline): LNHDA, SQIVND (reference sequence). The CDR3 DNA sequence: TGTGCCAGTAGTGACATTTACTCTGGAAACACCATATATTTT. Its translation: CASSDIYSGNTIYF.

V usage is TRBV19 and J usage is TRBJ1-1, with a weak D call TRBD1 (5 bases). The germline gives CDR1 LNHDA, CDR2 SQIVND (reference sequence). V was clipped by 3 bases and J by 3 bases, with 8 bases between them. The CDR3 covers 13 residues. The CDR3: CASSMSGDTEAFF. DNA for the CDR3: TGTGCCAGTAGTATGTCGGGGGACACTGAAGCTTTCTTT.

The chain uses TRBV6-2 or TRBV6-3 and TRBJ1-2; 7 positions match TRBD1. V lost 5 bases, J lost 4 bases, and 19 bases stayed unmatched. The V gene's germline CDR1 is MNHEY and CDR2 SVGEGT. The CDR3 consists of 18 residues. The CDR3 DNA reads as TGTGCCAGCAGTCCCGATCCCCGACCTCGACAGGGTGGCTATGGCTACACCTTC. Amino acid sequence: CASSPDPRPRQGGYGYTF.

The chain has TRBV7-9 and TRBJ1-4; D is perhaps TRBD1 (6 bases). V lost 1 base to trimming and J lost 5 bases, with 8 bases between them. In germline, CDR1 is SEHNR, CDR2 FQNEAQ (reference sequence). The CDR3 is 14 amino acids. The CDR3 DNA follows: TGTGCCAGCAGCTTAGGAACAGGGAATGAAAAACTGTTTTTT. Translated, it gives CASSLGTGNEKLFF. The full variable domain, completed using reference TRBV7-9 and TRBJ1-4, is DTGVSQNPRHKITKRGQNVTFRCDPISEHNRLYWYRQTLGQGPEFLTYFQNEAQLEKSRLLSDRFSAERPKGSFSTLEIQRTEQGDSAMYLCASSLGTGNEKLFFGSGTQLSVL.

The chain carries TRBV6-1 and TRBJ1-1; D is uncertain. CDR3 length: 14 residues. The V gene's germline CDR1 is MNHNS and CDR2 SASEGT. Between the trimmed V and J ends, which lost 0 bases and 0 bases, there was a span of 5 bases. CDR3 DNA sequence: TGTGCCAGCAGTGAAGCTAACTTGAACACTGAAGCTTTCTTT. It encodes CASSEANLNTEAFF.